A single sample is the source of the 30 T cell receptor beta chains below, sequenced in a study of OX40 agonist ivuxolimab in advanced cancers. Produced via immunoSEQ multiplex PCR; TCRdb's table is partial and in-frame only. Of approximately 60,000 clones in the sample, 84% were seen once. The sample in question was CD4+ or CD8+ T cells sorted from blood, obtained in a trial of the OX40 agonist ivuxolimab. The receptors originated from an adult with an advanced solid tumor such as melanoma, head and neck, liver or kidney cancer.

The chain couples TRBV19 to TRBJ2-1; D remains unclear. The CDR3 has 15 amino acids. The germline CDR1 and CDR2 sequences are LNHDA and SQIVND (reference sequence). Trimming pared 3 bases from V and 7 bases from J, leaving 16 bases between. CDR3 nucleotides: TGTGCCAGTAGTATTCTGGGCAATACCCCTAATGAGCAGTTCTTC. Amino acids: CASSILGNTPNEQFF.

This chain joins TRBV18 and TRBJ2-1; D gene unclear. Trimming removed 6 bases at V and 8 bases at J, with 20 bases between. Germline loops: CDR1 KGHSH, CDR2 LQKENI. The CDR3 is 15 residues long. The CDR3 DNA is TGTGCCAGCTCCCCGCAGCGACCCGATCTGGATGAGCAGTTCTTC. Encoded protein: CASSPQRPDLDEQFF.

This sequence joins TRBV7-2 and TRBJ1-5, with no clear D. The V gene lost 1 base and the J gene lost 0 bases, with 16 bases spanning the gap. The CDR3 totals 18 residues. Germline values: CDR1 SGHTA, CDR2 FQGNSA. The CDR3 region is CASSLGPVSQNSNQPQHF. The DNA for the CDR3 is TGTGCCAGCAGCTTAGGCCCGGTCTCCCAAAATAGCAATCAGCCCCAGCATTTT.

This chain joins TRBV19 and TRBJ1-5; possible D gene TRBD1, 5 bases. Germline V lookup: CDR1 LNHDA, CDR2 SQIVND (reference sequence). Trimming took 2 bases from V and 0 from J, leaving 8 bases between them. This CDR3 is 15 amino acids long. The CDR3 here is CASSIKDSSNQPQHF. CDR3 DNA: TGTGCCAGTAGTATAAAAGACAGTAGCAATCAGCCCCAGCATTTT.

This rearrangement joins TRBV19 to TRBJ2-2; 8 positions agree with TRBD2. The CDR3 is 16 amino acids. Looked up from germline, CDR1 is LNHDA and CDR2 is SQIVND (reference sequence). The trim removed 4 bases at V and 4 bases at J, leaving 8 bases unmatched. The CDR3 DNA is TGTGCCAGTAGTACGACGGGAGGGTTTGGCACCGGGGAGCTGTTTTTT. Translated: CASSTTGGFGTGELFF.

The chain employs TRBV19 and TRBJ2-1, with D uncertain. This CDR3 is 12 amino acids long. Germline assignment: CDR1 LNHDA and CDR2 SQIVND (reference sequence). Trimming cost V 4 bases and J 7 bases, with 8 bases left between them. This CDR3 is CASSSPLNEQFF. The CDR3 bases are TGTGCCAGTAGTAGCCCCCTAAATGAGCAGTTCTTC.

This chain uses TRBV5-1 with TRBJ2-3; TRBD2 matches at 11 bases. The CDR3 spans 15 residues. V was clipped by 5 bases and J by 4 bases; unmatched bases: 6. Germline V lookup: CDR1 SGHRS, CDR2 YFSETQ. CDR3 in DNA: TGCGCCAGCAGAGTAGGACTAGCGGGTGCAGATACGCAGTATTTT. Its translation: CASRVGLAGADTQYF.

V and J are TRBV30 and TRBJ2-5; 9 bases map to TRBD2. CDR3 length: 13 residues. The V gene's germline CDR1 is GTSNPN and CDR2 SVGIG (reference sequence). The ends lost 4 bases at V and 5 bases at J; junction bases unmatched: 5. The CDR3 nucleotides are TGTGCCTGGAAGGCGGGGGGGCGGGAGACCCAGTACTTC. This translates into CAWKAGGRETQYF.

In regard to this clone: This likely comes from a read error, as the CDR3 has no conserved phenylalanine or tryptophan at its end. This chain links TRBV5-4 with TRBJ2-7, with 10 bases identical to TRBD2. This CDR3 comprises 15 residues. Germline V CDR1 and CDR2: SGHNT, YYREEE (reference sequence). The junction had 6 bases not matched to a gene; V was cut back by 3 bases and J by 3 bases. The CDR3 reads CASSSRGTSVYEQYL. DNA for the CDR3: TGTGCCAGCAGCTCCCGAGGGACTAGCGTCTACGAGCAGTACCTC.

The chain joins TRBV4-2 to TRBJ2-5; TRBD1 aligns across 7 bases. Germline CDR1 and CDR2: LGHNA and YNFKEQ. This CDR3 has 15 amino acids. V lost 0 bases, J lost 7 bases, and 8 bases stayed unmatched. The CDR3 reads CASSQDLQGSGTQYF. For the CDR3, the DNA is TGTGCCAGCAGCCAAGACCTACAGGGGTCGGGGACCCAGTACTTC.

This rearrangement joins TRBV5-1 to TRBJ2-3, with 8 bases aligning to TRBD1. The CDR3 length is 14 residues. With V trimmed by 2 bases and J by 4 bases, 3 bases remained unmatched. Looked up from germline, CDR1 is SGHRS and CDR2 is YFSETQ. CDR3 in amino acids: CASSFGQGADTQYF. As DNA, the CDR3 is TGCGCCAGCAGCTTCGGACAGGGCGCAGATACGCAGTATTTT.

The chain carries TRBV19 and TRBJ2-6; D is uncertain. The germline V and J ends were trimmed by 6 bases and 2 bases, with 14 bases remaining between them. Germline V gene lookup returns CDR1 LNHDA and CDR2 SQIVND (reference sequence). The CDR3 is 16 residues long. Here the CDR3 DNA reads TGTGCCAGTAGGGACGGTGTCAGTCCTGGGGCCAACGTCCTGACTTTC. Translating it yields CASRDGVSPGANVLTF.

This chain joins TRBV15 and TRBJ1-2; D remains ambiguous. This CDR3 has 15 amino acids. The germline V and J ends were trimmed by 0 bases and 1 base, with 9 bases remaining between them. Germline-derived CDR1 and CDR2 are LNHNV and YYDKDF (reference sequence). CDR3 region: CATSRDRGGNYGYTF. In nucleotides, the CDR3 is TGTGCCACCAGCAGAGATCGTGGCGGTAACTATGGCTACACCTTC.

In this sample, this clone turned up a few times. The chain couples TRBV5-4 to TRBJ1-2; D remains unclear. V lost 3 bases, J lost 0 bases, and 12 bases lay in between. This CDR3 region has 15 residues. Germline V lookup: CDR1 SGHNT, CDR2 YYREEE (reference sequence). In nucleotides, the CDR3 is TGTGCCAGCAGCTCGGGTGGGCCCGCTAACTATGGCTACACCTTC. Translation: CASSSGGPANYGYTF.

CDR3 coding DNA: TGTGCCAGCAGTTACCTAGGGGTCTATGCCTACAATGAGCAGTTCTTC. It specifies CASSYLGVYAYNEQFF. The chain has TRBV6-6 and TRBJ2-1, with a possible D match to TRBD1 (5 bases). V lost 2 bases and J lost 2, with 13 bases in between. This CDR3 region has 16 residues. The V gene's germline CDR1 is MNHNY and CDR2 SVGAGI (reference sequence).

V and J are TRBV19 and TRBJ2-7; 7 nucleotides agree with TRBD1. CDR3 size: 15 residues. The ends lost 5 bases at V and 5 bases at J; junction bases unmatched: 12. Germline values: CDR1 LNHDA, CDR2 SQIVND (reference sequence). The CDR3, as DNA: TGTGCCAGTAGTCCCAGACAGGGATCCCCAAACGAGCAGTACTTC. This encodes CASSPRQGSPNEQYF.

The chain is built from TRBV7-8 and TRBJ1-2, with no clear D. The CDR3 runs 15 residues. V lost 6 bases and J 0 bases, leaving 14 bases between the germline ends. Germline values: CDR1 SGHVS, CDR2 FQNEAQ. This CDR3 is CASSLGLDPNYGYTF. The CDR3 coding sequence is TGTGCCAGCAGTCTCGGACTCGACCCTAACTATGGCTACACCTTC.

The CDR3 here is CAIRDKGTKSTDTQYF. The CDR3 nucleotides read TGTGCCATCAGGGATAAGGGGACAAAAAGCACAGATACGCAGTATTTT. This sequence joins TRBV10-3 and TRBJ2-3; a weak D match, TRBD1 (6 bases). Trimming stripped 6 bases from V and 0 bases from J, with 16 bases between. The germline V gene encodes CDR1 ENHRY and CDR2 SYGVKD. The CDR3 extends over 16 amino acids.

The rearrangement joins TRBV5-1 to TRBJ1-2, with 7 bases identical to TRBD1. The CDR3 extends over 15 amino acids. Germline V CDR1 and CDR2: SGHRS, YFSETQ. V trimming: 0 bases; J trimming: 3 bases; junction bases outside the gene matches: 5. CDR3 region: CASSLDRGSDYGYTF. CDR3 coding DNA: TGCGCCAGCAGCTTGGACAGGGGTTCGGACTATGGCTACACCTTC.

The chain couples TRBV5-1 to TRBJ1-5; the D is unclear. The V end was cut by 4 bases, the J end by 3 bases, with 20 bases between. This CDR3 region has 17 residues. Looked up from germline, CDR1 is SGHRS and CDR2 is YFSETQ. CDR3 sequence (DNA): TGCGCCAGCAGCGCGGGCCGCCGACATATTTCCAATCAGCCCCAGCATTTT. Its translation: CASSAGRRHISNQPQHF. The variable domain in full, completed from reference TRBV5-1 and TRBJ1-5, reads KAGVTQTPRYLIKTRGQQVTLSCSPISGHRSVSWYQQTPGQGLQFLFEYFSETQRNKGNFPGRFSGRQFSNSRSEMNVSTLELGDSALYLCASSAGRRHISNQPQHFGDGTRLSIL.

The chain couples TRBV4-2 to TRBJ2-1; D is perhaps TRBD2 (5 bases). CDR3 length equals 17 residues. The V gene's germline CDR1 is LGHNA and CDR2 YNFKEQ. Deletions cut 0 bases from V and 9 bases from J, with 21 bases between. CDR3: CASSQDLPREEYSEQFF. CDR3 in DNA: TGTGCCAGCAGCCAAGATTTACCCCGGGAAGAGTATAGTGAGCAGTTCTTC.

V gene TRBV2 combines with J gene TRBJ2-7, with D perhaps TRBD1 (6 bases). The CDR3 has 13 residues. V was shortened by 7 bases and J by 7 bases, with 17 bases between the two germline ends. Germline CDR1 SNHLY, CDR2 FYNNEI. This CDR3 reads CASTTGMIIEQYF. In nucleotides, the CDR3 is TGTGCCAGCACAACAGGGATGATTATAGAGCAGTACTTC.

This rearrangement joins TRBV20-1 to TRBJ1-2; no firm D call. Germline V lookup: CDR1 DFQATT, CDR2 SNEGSKA (reference sequence). The CDR3 covers 11 residues. The V end was cut by 6 bases, the J end by 7 bases, with 12 bases between. This chain's CDR3 is CSAKSSGGYTF. DNA for the CDR3: TGCAGTGCAAAGTCATCAGGTGGCTACACCTTC.

The chain recombines TRBV11-2 with TRBJ2-1; D not certain. CDR1 is SGHAT, CDR2 FQNNGV, per germline. There are 13 residues in the CDR3. With 1 base removed from V and 6 bases from J, the gap between germline ends came to 7 bases. CDR3 bases: TGTGCCAGCAGCTTAGGCGGCCCCAATGAGCAGTTCTTC. Residues: CASSLGGPNEQFF.

This sequence joins TRBV7-2 and TRBJ2-5; D is unresolved. V was pared by 6 bases and J by 1 base, with 9 bases between. The CDR3 has 13 residues. The germline V gene has CDR1 SGHTA and CDR2 FQGNSA. CDR3 bases: TGTGCCAGCAGGTCCTGGATCCAAGAGACCCAGTACTTC. Translated, it gives CASRSWIQETQYF.

The V call is TRBV30, the J call TRBJ1-2; D is ambiguous. CDR3 size: 13 residues. Germline-derived CDR1 and CDR2 are GTSNPN and SVGIG (reference sequence). The CDR3 nucleotides read TGTTCATTCCCCGCAGGCGATAACTATGGCTACACCTTC. Protein product: CSFPAGDNYGYTF.

The J gene is TRBJ1-2, the V gene TRBV9, with D possibly matching TRBD1 (5 bases). CDR1 SGDLS and CDR2 YYNGEE come from the germline V gene. CDR3 length: 14 amino acids. Trimming took 4 bases from V and 5 from J, leaving 15 bases between them. The CDR3 sequence: CASSPPSGLYGYTF. The CDR3 bases are TGTGCCAGCAGCCCCCCCTCGGGGCTTTATGGCTACACCTTC.

The genes are TRBV13 and TRBJ2-7; 11 nucleotides line up with TRBD1. The CDR3 runs to 16 residues. V shed 4 bases and J 3 bases; nucleotides not matched to a gene: 8. Germline-derived CDR1 and CDR2 are PRHDT and FYEKMQ (reference sequence). The CDR3 coding sequence is TGTGCCAGCAGCTCATTACCGGGACAGGGGGTCTACGAGCAGTACTTC. Translated, it gives CASSSLPGQGVYEQYF.

V gene TRBV5-1 combines with J gene TRBJ2-5, with D hard to call. V lost 0 bases and J 2 bases, leaving 14 bases between the germline ends. This CDR3 has 16 amino acids. Germline CDR1 SGHRS, CDR2 YFSETQ. CDR3 DNA: TGCGCCAGCAGCTTGGCACCTAGTAGATCACAAGAGACCCAGTACTTC. Its translation: CASSLAPSRSQETQYF. Filled out from reference TRBV5-1 and TRBJ2-5, the complete variable domain reads KAGVTQTPRYLIKTRGQQVTLSCSPISGHRSVSWYQQTPGQGLQFLFEYFSETQRNKGNFPGRFSGRQFSNSRSEMNVSTLELGDSALYLCASSLAPSRSQETQYFGPGTRLLVL.

This clone has only a few counts. The chain recombines TRBV5-1 with TRBJ1-2, with D possibly being TRBD1 (5 bases). Germline CDR1 reads SGHRS; CDR2 reads YFSETQ. With 5 bases removed from V and 1 base from J, the gap between germline ends came to 12 bases. This CDR3 spans 14 amino acids. The CDR3 region is CASRITTDNYGYTF. The CDR3 coding sequence is TGCGCCAGCAGGATCACGACAGATAACTATGGCTACACCTTC.